This entry lists 17 T cell receptor beta chains sequenced from one sample in a study of blood T cell repertoires in COVID-19. Libraries were prepared by immunoSEQ multiplex PCR; TCRdb keeps only in-frame clonotypes and omits some of them. Altogether around 150,000 clones are present, 60% to 85% being singletons, with the ten largest covering around 2.7%. Specimen: peripheral blood. These receptors were obtained from a man in his 70s with acute or convalescent COVID-19.

The chain employs TRBV6-2 or TRBV6-3 and TRBJ2-7; no firm D call. CDR3 length: 12 residues. Germline loops: CDR1 MNHEY, CDR2 SVGEGT. Trimming pared 4 bases from V and 5 bases from J, leaving 9 bases between. The CDR3 nucleotides read TGTGCCAGCAGTTCCCAGGTCCACGAGCAGTACTTC. It yields the protein CASSSQVHEQYF.

This clone was seen once. The chain has TRBV5-6 and TRBJ2-7; TRBD2 is a possible D gene (5 bases). The CDR3 has 17 residues. The germline CDR1 and CDR2 sequences are SGHDT and YYEEEE. Trimming left V 0 bases short and J 7 bases short, with 23 bases between. In DNA form, the CDR3 reads TGTGCCAGCAGCTTGGGGGAATCGGGGTTTGCTCGGGGAGAGCAGTACTTC. The encoded protein is CASSLGESGFARGEQYF.

The chain has TRBV6-5 and TRBJ1-1; D is undetermined. The CDR3 runs to 13 residues. V lost 6 bases to trimming and J lost 0 bases, with 8 bases between them. CDR1 and CDR2 from the germline V gene are MNHEY and SVGAGI. CDR3: CASRDFMNTEAFF. The CDR3 DNA reads TGTGCCAGCAGGGACTTTATGAACACTGAAGCTTTCTTT.

The genes are TRBV2 and TRBJ2-3; maybe TRBD2 (6 bases). V gave up 4 bases and J gave up 0 bases, with 8 bases separating them. In germline, CDR1 is SNHLY, CDR2 FYNNEI. The CDR3 runs to 14 residues. CDR3 protein: CASSVGTSTDTQYF. CDR3 bases: TGTGCCAGCAGTGTGGGGACTAGCACAGATACGCAGTATTTT.

The gene calls are TRBV20-1 and TRBJ2-7; D unresolved. Germline V gene sequence: CDR1 DFQATT, CDR2 SNEGSKA (reference sequence). The CDR3 loop spans 10 amino acids. Trimming stripped 5 bases from V and 4 bases from J, with 6 bases between. DNA for the CDR3: TGCAGTGCTGGTACATACGAGCAGTACTTC. It specifies CSAGTYEQYF.

Notes on this clone: The sample carries other DNA sequences with the same CDR3. The CDR3 sequence is CASSVSLYNEQFF. CDR3 bases: TGTGCCAGCAGCGTATCCCTGTACAATGAGCAGTTCTTC. The chain couples TRBV9 to TRBJ2-1; D uncertain. The germline V gene encodes CDR1 SGDLS and CDR2 YYNGEE. Trimming removed 1 base at V and 4 bases at J, with 6 bases between. The CDR3 length is 13 residues.

This clone was detected a few times. The V and J genes are TRBV4-2 and TRBJ2-2, with D perhaps TRBD2 (6 bases). The germline V gene has CDR1 LGHNA and CDR2 YNFKEQ. This CDR3 has 21 amino acids. V lost 0 bases to trimming and J lost 0 bases, with 23 bases between them. As DNA, the CDR3 is TGTGCCAGCAGCCAAGATCCTGGGGGGTTTGTCCAATTCGCGAACACCGGGGAGCTGTTTTTT. This codes for CASSQDPGGFVQFANTGELFF.

CDR3 loop: CASSFTGNEQYF. DNA for the CDR3: TGTGCCAGCAGTTTTACAGGGAACGAGCAGTACTTC. The chain has TRBV27 and TRBJ2-7; possible D gene TRBD1, 6 bases. This CDR3 region has 12 residues. Germline V gives CDR1 MNHEY, CDR2 SMNVEV (reference sequence). Trimming left V 3 bases short and J 5 bases short, with 8 bases between.

The chain has TRBV19 and TRBJ2-5; 10 bases align to TRBD1. This CDR3 is built from 14 residues. The V gene end was trimmed by 6 bases and the J gene end by 5 bases; junction bases not matched to a gene: 6. From germline, CDR1 is LNHDA and CDR2 SQIVND (reference sequence). The CDR3 bases are TGTGCCAGTAGCGACAGGGGGCCAAGGGAGACCCAGTACTTC. Translating gives CASSDRGPRETQYF.

This clone was counted only a few times. This sequence joins TRBV28 and TRBJ2-3; 12 nucleotides match TRBD2. J gave up 3 bases and V 3 bases, and 4 bases lay outside the gene matches. Germline CDR1 reads MDHEN; CDR2 reads SYDVKM. The CDR3 runs 16 residues. The CDR3 is CASSLMTSGSTDTQYF. The DNA for the CDR3 is TGTGCCAGCAGTTTGATGACTAGCGGGAGTACAGATACGCAGTATTTT.

This clone has only one observation. The chain couples TRBV27 to TRBJ1-2, with TRBD1 matching 8 bases. This CDR3 is 12 amino acids long. Germline-derived CDR1 and CDR2 are MNHEY and SMNVEV (reference sequence). V lost 5 bases and J lost 6; bases outside the gene matches: 2. CDR3 nucleotides: TGTGCCAGCAGTACGACAGGGGATGGCTACACCTTC. This gives the protein CASSTTGDGYTF.

The chain has TRBV11-3 and TRBJ2-7; the D gene is possibly TRBD1 (6 bases). Trimming pared 0 bases from V and 2 bases from J, leaving 14 bases between. Germline loops: CDR1 SGHNT, CDR2 YENEEA. CDR3 length: 16 residues. CDR3 region: CASSLDGADSTYEQYF. DNA for the CDR3: TGTGCCAGCAGCTTAGATGGTGCGGACAGTACCTACGAGCAGTACTTC.

This chain connects TRBV6-1 to TRBJ1-4; 11 positions match TRBD1. Germline loops: CDR1 MNHNS, CDR2 SASEGT. CDR3 length: 17 amino acids. Germline trimming cut 4 bases from V and 5 bases from J; bases unmatched to any gene: 9. CDR3: CASSGGPGQGGNEKLFF. CDR3 in DNA: TGTGCCAGCAGTGGCGGACCGGGACAGGGGGGAAATGAAAAACTGTTTTTT.

The rearrangement links TRBV7-9 to TRBJ2-7; 12 nucleotides agree with TRBD1. Per the germline V gene, CDR1 is SEHNR and CDR2 is FQNEAQ (reference sequence). The CDR3 is 15 amino acids. The trim removed 5 bases at V and 5 bases at J, leaving 7 bases unmatched. CDR3 in DNA: TGTGCCAGCAGCCCGCGGGACAGGGGGCTCCACGAGCAGTACTTC. Protein: CASSPRDRGLHEQYF. The whole variable domain, remainder taken from reference TRBV7-9 and TRBJ2-7, is DTGVSQNPRHKITKRGQNVTFRCDPISEHNRLYWYRQTLGQGPEFLTYFQNEAQLEKSRLLSDRFSAERPKGSFSTLEIQRTEQGDSAMYLCASSPRDRGLHEQYFGPGTRLTVT.

Written as DNA, the CDR3 is TGTGCCAGCAGTTTACAGCCCGGGACTAGCGGGGCATACAATGAGCAGTTCTTC. As protein: CASSLQPGTSGAYNEQFF. This sequence joins TRBV27 and TRBJ2-1, with 13 bases fitting TRBD2. This CDR3 region has 18 residues. The V and J ends lost 2 bases and 4 bases, in that order; junction bases with no gene match: 8. Per germline, CDR1 MNHEY and CDR2 SMNVEV (reference sequence).

The gene calls are TRBV11-3 and TRBJ1-2; 7 nucleotides align to TRBD1. The V gene end was trimmed by 5 bases and the J gene end by 4 bases; junction bases not matched to a gene: 13. Germline lookup yields CDR1 SGHNT and CDR2 YENEEA. This CDR3 has 16 residues. CDR3 region: CASSQGHEGAFYGYTF. CDR3 sequence (DNA): TGTGCCAGCAGCCAGGGACACGAGGGGGCTTTCTATGGCTACACCTTC.

The rearrangement joins TRBV6-5 to TRBJ1-3; 7 bases are a match to TRBD1. V lost 0 bases and J lost 4; bases outside the gene matches: 6. From germline, CDR1 is MNHEY and CDR2 SVGAGI. The CDR3 has 16 residues. The CDR3 sequence is CASSYSTGKLGNTIYF. Here the CDR3 DNA reads TGTGCCAGCAGTTACTCGACAGGGAAATTGGGAAACACCATATATTTT.